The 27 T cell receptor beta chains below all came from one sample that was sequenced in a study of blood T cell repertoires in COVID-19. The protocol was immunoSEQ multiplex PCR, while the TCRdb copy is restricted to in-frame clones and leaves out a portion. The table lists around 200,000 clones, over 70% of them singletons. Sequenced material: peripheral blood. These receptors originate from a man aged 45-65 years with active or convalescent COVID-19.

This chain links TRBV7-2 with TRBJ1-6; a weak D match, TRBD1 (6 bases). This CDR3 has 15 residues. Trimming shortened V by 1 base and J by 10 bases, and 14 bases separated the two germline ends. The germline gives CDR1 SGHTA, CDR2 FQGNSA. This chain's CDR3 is CASSLGPRGESPLHF. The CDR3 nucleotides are TGTGCCAGCAGCTTAGGGCCCAGGGGTGAGTCACCCCTCCACTTT.

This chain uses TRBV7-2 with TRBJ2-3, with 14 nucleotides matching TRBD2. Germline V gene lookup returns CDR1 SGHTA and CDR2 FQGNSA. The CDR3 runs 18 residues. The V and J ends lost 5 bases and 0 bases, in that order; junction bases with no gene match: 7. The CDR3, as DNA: TGTGCCAGCAGCACGACTAGCGGGGGGGCAGGAAGCACAGATACGCAGTATTTT. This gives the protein CASSTTSGGAGSTDTQYF.

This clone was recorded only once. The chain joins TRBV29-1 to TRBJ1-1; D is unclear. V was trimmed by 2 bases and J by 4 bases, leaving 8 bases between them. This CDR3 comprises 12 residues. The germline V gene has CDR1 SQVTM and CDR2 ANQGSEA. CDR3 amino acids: CSVERAGTEAFF. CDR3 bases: TGCAGCGTTGAACGGGCGGGCACTGAAGCTTTCTTT.

The CDR3 bases are TGTGCCAGCAGCTTCTGGACTGCGGGGGATTCACCCCTCCACTTT. This codes for CASSFWTAGDSPLHF. The rearrangement uses TRBV5-5 and TRBJ1-6; a possible D gene is TRBD1 (5 bases). V was shortened by 2 bases and J by 8 bases, with 14 bases between the two germline ends. Germline V gene lookup returns CDR1 SGHKS and CDR2 YYEKEE (reference sequence). CDR3 size: 15 residues. The entire variable domain, with the rest obtained from reference TRBV5-5 and TRBJ1-6, is as follows: DAGVTQSPTHLIKTRGQQVTLRCSPISGHKSVSWYQQVLGQGPQFIFQYYEKEERGRGNFPDRFSARQFPNYSSELNVNALLLGDSALYLCASSFWTAGDSPLHFGNGTRLTVT.

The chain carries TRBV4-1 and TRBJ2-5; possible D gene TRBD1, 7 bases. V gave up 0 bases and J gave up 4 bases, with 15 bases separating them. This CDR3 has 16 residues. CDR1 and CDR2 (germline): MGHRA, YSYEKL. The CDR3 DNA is TGCGCCAGCAGCCAAGATTACAGACAGGGAGGAGAGACCCAGTACTTC. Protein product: CASSQDYRQGGETQYF.

The CDR3 DNA sequence: TGTGCCAGCTCACCGACCCCCGGGACAGGGGAAGAAGGGCGGTACTACGAGCAGTACTTC. This gives the protein CASSPTPGTGEEGRYYEQYF. V gene TRBV18 combines with J gene TRBJ2-7; 10 nucleotides agree with TRBD1. Germline V gives CDR1 KGHSH, CDR2 LQKENI. V shed 3 bases and J 3 bases; nucleotides not matched to a gene: 20. The CDR3 length is 20 residues.

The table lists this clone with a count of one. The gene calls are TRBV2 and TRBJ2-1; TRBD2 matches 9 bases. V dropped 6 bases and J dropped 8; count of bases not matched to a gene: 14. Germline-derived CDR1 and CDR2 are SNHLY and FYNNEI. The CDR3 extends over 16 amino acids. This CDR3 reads CASRGPGLATTDEQFF. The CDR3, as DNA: TGTGCCAGCAGGGGACCGGGACTAGCAACGACCGATGAGCAGTTCTTC.

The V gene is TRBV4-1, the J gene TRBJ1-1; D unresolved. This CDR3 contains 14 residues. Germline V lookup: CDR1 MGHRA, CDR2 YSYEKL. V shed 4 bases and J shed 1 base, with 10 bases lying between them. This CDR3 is CASSPESTNTEAFF. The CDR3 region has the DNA TGCGCCAGCAGCCCCGAGTCTACGAACACTGAAGCTTTCTTT.

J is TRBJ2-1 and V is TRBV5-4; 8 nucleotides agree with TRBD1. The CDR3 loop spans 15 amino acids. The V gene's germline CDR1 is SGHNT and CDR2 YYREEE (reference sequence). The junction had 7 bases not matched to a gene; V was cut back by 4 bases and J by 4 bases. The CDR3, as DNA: TGTGCCAGCAGCCAAGACAGGGGTCGGTACAATGAGCAGTTCTTC. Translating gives CASSQDRGRYNEQFF.

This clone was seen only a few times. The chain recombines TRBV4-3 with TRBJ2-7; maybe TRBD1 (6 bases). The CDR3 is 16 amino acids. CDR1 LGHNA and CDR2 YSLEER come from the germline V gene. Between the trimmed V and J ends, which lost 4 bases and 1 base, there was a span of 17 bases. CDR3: CASSPGRRTASYEQYF. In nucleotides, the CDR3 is TGCGCCAGCAGCCCAGGGAGAAGGACAGCATCCTACGAGCAGTACTTC.

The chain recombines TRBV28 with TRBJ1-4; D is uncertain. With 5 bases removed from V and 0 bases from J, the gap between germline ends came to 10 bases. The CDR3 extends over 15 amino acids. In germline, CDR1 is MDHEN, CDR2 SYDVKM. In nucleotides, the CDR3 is TGTGCCAGCAGTACACAGTCTCCAACTAATGAAAAACTGTTTTTT. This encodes CASSTQSPTNEKLFF.

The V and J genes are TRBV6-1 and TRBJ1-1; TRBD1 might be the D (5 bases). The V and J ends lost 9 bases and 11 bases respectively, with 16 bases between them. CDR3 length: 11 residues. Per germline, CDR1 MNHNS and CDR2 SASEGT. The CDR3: CASGYGGYAFF. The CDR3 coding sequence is TGTGCCAGTGGGTACGGGGGGTATGCTTTCTTT.

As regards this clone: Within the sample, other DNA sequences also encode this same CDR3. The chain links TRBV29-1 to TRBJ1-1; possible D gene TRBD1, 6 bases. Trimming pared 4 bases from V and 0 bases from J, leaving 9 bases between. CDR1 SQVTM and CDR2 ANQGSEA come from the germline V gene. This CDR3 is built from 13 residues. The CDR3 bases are TGCAGCGTTGGGGGGCAGTTGAACACTGAAGCTTTCTTT. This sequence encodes CSVGGQLNTEAFF.

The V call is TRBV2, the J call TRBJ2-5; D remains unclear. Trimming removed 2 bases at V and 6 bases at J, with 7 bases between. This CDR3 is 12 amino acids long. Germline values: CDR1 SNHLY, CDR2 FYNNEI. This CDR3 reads CASSELSKTQYF. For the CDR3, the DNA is TGTGCCAGCAGTGAACTGAGTAAGACCCAGTACTTC.

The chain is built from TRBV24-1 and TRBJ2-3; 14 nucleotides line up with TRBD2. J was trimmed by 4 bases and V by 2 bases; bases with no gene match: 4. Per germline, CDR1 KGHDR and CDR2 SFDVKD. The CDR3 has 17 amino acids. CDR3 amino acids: CATSDSPTSGGADTQYF. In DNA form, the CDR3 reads TGTGCCACCAGTGATTCCCCGACTAGCGGGGGGGCAGATACGCAGTATTTT.

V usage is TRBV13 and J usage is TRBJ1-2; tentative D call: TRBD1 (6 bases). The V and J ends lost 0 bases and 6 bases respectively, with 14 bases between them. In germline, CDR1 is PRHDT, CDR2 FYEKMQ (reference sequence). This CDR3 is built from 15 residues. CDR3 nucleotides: TGTGCCAGCAGCTTAGGCAGGGGCGCGGGAGATGGCTACACCTTC. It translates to CASSLGRGAGDGYTF.

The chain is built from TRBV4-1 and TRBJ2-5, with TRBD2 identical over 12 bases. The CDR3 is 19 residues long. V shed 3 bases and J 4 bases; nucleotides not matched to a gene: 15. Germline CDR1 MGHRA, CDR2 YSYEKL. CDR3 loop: CASSQGRPGLAGSSETQYF. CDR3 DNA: TGCGCCAGCAGCCAGGGACGACCGGGACTAGCGGGCTCCTCAGAGACCCAGTACTTC.

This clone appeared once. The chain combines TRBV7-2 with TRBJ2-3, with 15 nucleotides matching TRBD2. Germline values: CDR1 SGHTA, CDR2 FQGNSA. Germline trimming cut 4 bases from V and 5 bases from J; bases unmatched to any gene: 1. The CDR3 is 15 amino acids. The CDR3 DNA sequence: TGTGCCAGCAGCTCGGGACTAGCGGGGGGAGATACGCAGTATTTT. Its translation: CASSSGLAGGDTQYF.

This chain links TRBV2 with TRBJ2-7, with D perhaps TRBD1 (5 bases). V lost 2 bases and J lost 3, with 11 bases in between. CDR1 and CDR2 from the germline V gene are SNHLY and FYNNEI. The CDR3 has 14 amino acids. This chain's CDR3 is CASSETRQGYEQYF. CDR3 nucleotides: TGTGCCAGCAGTGAAACACGTCAGGGCTACGAGCAGTACTTC.

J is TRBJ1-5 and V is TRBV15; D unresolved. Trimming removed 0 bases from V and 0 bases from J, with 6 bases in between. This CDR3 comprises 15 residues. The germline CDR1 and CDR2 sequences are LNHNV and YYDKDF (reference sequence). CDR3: CATSRENFSNQPQHF. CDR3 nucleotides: TGTGCCACCAGCAGAGAAAACTTTAGCAATCAGCCCCAGCATTTT.

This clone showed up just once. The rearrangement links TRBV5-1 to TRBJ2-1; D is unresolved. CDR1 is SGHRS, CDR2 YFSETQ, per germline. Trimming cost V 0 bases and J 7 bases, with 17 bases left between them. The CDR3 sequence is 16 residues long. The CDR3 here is CASSLAGSPTGNEQFF. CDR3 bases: TGCGCCAGCAGCTTGGCCGGCTCTCCAACCGGGAATGAGCAGTTCTTC.

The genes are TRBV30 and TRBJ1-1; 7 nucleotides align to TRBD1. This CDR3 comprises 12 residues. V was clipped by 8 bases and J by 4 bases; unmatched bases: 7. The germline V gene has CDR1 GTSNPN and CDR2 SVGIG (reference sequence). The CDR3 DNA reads TGTGCCCGCGACAGGGTCGGCACTGAAGCTTTCTTT. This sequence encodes CARDRVGTEAFF.

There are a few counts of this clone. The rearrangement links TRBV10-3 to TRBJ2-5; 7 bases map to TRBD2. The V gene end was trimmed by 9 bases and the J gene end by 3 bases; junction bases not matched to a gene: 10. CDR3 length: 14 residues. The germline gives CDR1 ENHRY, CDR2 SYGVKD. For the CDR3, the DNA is TGTGCCATATCGGGGGGAACTTCGAAAGAGACCCAGTACTTC. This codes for CAISGGTSKETQYF.

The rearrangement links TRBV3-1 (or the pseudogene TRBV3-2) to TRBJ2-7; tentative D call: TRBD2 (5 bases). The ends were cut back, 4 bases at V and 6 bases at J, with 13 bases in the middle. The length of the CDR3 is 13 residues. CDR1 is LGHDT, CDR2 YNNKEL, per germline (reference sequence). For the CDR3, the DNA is TGTGCCAGCAGCCCAAAACTAGGAGGCGAGCAGTACTTC. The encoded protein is CASSPKLGGEQYF.

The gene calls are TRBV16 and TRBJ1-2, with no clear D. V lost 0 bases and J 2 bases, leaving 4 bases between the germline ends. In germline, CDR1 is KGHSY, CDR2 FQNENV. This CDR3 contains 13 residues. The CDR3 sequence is CASSQSLNYGYTF. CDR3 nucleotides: TGTGCCAGCAGCCAATCTCTCAACTATGGCTACACCTTC.

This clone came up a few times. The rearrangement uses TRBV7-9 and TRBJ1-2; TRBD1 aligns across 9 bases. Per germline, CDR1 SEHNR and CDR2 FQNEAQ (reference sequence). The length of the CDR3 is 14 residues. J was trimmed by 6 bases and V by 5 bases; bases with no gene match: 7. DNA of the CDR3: TGTGCCAGCAGCCCCCGGACAGGGGATCATGGCTACACCTTC. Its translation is CASSPRTGDHGYTF.

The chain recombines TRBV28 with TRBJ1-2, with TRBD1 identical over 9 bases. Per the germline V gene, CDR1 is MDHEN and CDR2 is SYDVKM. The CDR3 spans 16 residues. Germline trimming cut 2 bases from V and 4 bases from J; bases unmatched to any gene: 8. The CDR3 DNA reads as TGTGCCAGCAGTTTAACTCACAGGGGGCAAGGCTATGGCTACACCTTC. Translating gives CASSLTHRGQGYGYTF.